A single count supports the clone carrying this T cell receptor (beta chain). The antigen is undetermined. The sample comes from a study of chemoradiotherapy in HPV16-positive cancers. Across the whole study: Candidate HPV-specific T-cell clones and common TCR motifs came from functional assays in a couple of HPV16-positive patients. Overall study findings and caveats: During treatment, candidate HPV-specific clones and E7-related motifs expanded in tumor. Better recurrence-free survival went with HPV-responsive T-cell expansion in HPV16-positive patients. The functional HPV-specific definition rests on just a couple of HPV16-positive patients.

The data were produced by immunoSEQ multiplex PCR, yet TCRdb's version contains in-frame clones alone and is incomplete. The data show 30,000 to 40,000 clones, about 90% seen once. The V end was cut by 4 bases, the J end by 8 bases, with 14 bases between. The CDR3 extends over 12 amino acids. Germline CDR1 is SQVTM and CDR2 is ANQGSEA. Source: blood, taken from a patient who underwent chemoradiotherapy. The chain links TRBV29-1 to TRBJ1-2; maybe TRBD1 (5 bases). The receptor comes from a human donor with HPV-associated anogenital cancer. The CDR3 protein is CSVGERQSGYTF. CDR3 sequence (DNA): TGCAGCGTTGGAGAACGACAGAGCGGCTACACCTTC.